This TCR beta chain derives from a study of blood T cells in healthy people across ages. Study in general: The template switching approach captured approximately one barcoded beta molecule for every two T cells.

With a J-beta primer mix and a sample-barcoded 5' primer, a second PCR ran about 7 to 12 cycles. The authors tagged each cDNA molecule using a template-switch adaptor with 12 random nucleotides. MiXCR, run by TCRdb on the 5' RACE reads, gives a single entry per CDR3 protein. The table shows around 1.5 million distinct CDR3 sequences, with about 31% occurring only once. Each donor's blood draw was around 10 milliliters of peripheral blood. Germline V gene lookup returns CDR1 SGHTA and CDR2 FQGNSA. With 7 bases clipped from V and 3 bases from J, the junction kept 7 bases outside the gene matches. This CDR3 has 14 amino acids. This clonotype was counted ten times or more.

This chain uses TRBV7-2 with TRBJ2-7; 9 nucleotides match TRBD1. Sequenced sample: blood. The receptor comes from a woman aged 25 to 39 in good health. The CDR3 DNA sequence: TGTGCCAGCACCGCCGGGACAGGGAACTACGAGCAGTACTTC. Encoded protein: CASTAGTGNYEQYF.